This T cell receptor (beta chain) stems from a study of post-analysis software for immune sequencing data. Whole-study findings and limits: Five TRBV segments, including TRBV5-6, TRBV5-1 and TRBV20-1, were more frequent in patients than controls.

The CDR3 spans 13 residues. Per germline, CDR1 SQVTM and CDR2 ANQGSEA. Trimming shortened V by 4 bases and J by 2 bases, and 12 bases separated the two germline ends. This clonotype was seen only a few times. Its target is not known. Incorporated into the TCR beta cDNA libraries were unique molecular identifiers, which served to reduce PCR and sequencing biases. TCRdb recomputed calls from the PCR reads with MiXCR, one row per CDR3 protein. The table records 740,000 or so distinct CDR3 sequences, approximately 50% of them present only once. The receptor was isolated from a girl aged 10-17 years with multiple sclerosis. V usage is TRBV29-1 and J usage is TRBJ2-7; no definite D call. The specimen was blood. The CDR3 bases are TGCAGCGTTGTGTCCAGCGCTACCTACGAGCAGTACTTC. Translating gives CSVVSSATYEQYF.